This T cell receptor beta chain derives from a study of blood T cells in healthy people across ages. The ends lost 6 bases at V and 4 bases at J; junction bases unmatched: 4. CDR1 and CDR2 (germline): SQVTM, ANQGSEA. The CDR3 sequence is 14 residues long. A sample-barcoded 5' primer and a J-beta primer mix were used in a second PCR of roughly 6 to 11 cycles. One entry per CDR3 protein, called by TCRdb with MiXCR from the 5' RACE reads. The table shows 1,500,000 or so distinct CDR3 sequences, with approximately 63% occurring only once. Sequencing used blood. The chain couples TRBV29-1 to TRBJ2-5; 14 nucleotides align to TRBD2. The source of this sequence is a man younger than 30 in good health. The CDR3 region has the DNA TGCAGCGTCGACGGGACTAGCGGGAGAGAGACCCAGTACTTC. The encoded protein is CSVDGTSGRETQYF.